These T cell receptor beta chains were read from a single sample in a study of response to subunit inactivated influenza vaccine. TCRdb passed the RT-PCR reads through MiXCR, listing each CDR3 protein once. The sample lists 490,000 or so distinct CDR3 sequences; 7.5% to 8.5% were seen once. Sample: PBMCs from blood, taken around 25 months after vaccination. The source is a man aged 50-75 years who received an inactivated influenza vaccine. CDR3s include the opening cysteine and the closing phenylalanine or tryptophan. The order of the fields is CDR3 protein, CDR3 DNA, clone size, J gene, V gene, D gene. The D gene is left open where the match is weak. Clone size is not always given. Where it is, it says once, few, many or a class for expanded clones.

CDR3aa: CASSSRALQGVSEAFF
CDR3nt: TGTGCCAGCAGCTCACGGGCATTACAGGGGGTATCTGAAGCTTTCTTT
abundance: -
j_gene: TRBJ1-1
v_gene: TRBV4-2
d_gene: TRBD1

CDR3aa: CASSSTSGGDTQYF
CDR3nt: TGTGCCAGCAGCTCCACTAGCGGAGGAGATACGCAGTATTTT
abundance: -
j_gene: TRBJ2-3
v_gene: TRBV12-3/TRBV12-4
d_gene: TRBD2

CDR3aa: CSASQPPYEQYF
CDR3nt: TGCAGTGCTTCGCAGCCCCCCTACGAGCAGTACTTC
abundance: -
j_gene: TRBJ2-7
v_gene: TRBV20-1
d_gene: -

CDR3aa: CASSYRGSAYEQYF
CDR3nt: TGTGCCAGCAGCTACCGCGGGAGTGCCTACGAGCAGTACTTC
abundance: -
j_gene: TRBJ2-7
v_gene: TRBV27
d_gene: TRBD2

CDR3aa: CSAGRPGQGSAEQYF
CDR3nt: TGCAGTGCTGGACGACCGGGACAGGGTTCCGCCGAGCAGTACTTC
abundance: few
j_gene: TRBJ2-7
v_gene: TRBV20-1
d_gene: TRBD1

CDR3aa: CSARDRTSSYEQYF
CDR3nt: TGCAGTGCTAGAGATCGGACCAGCTCCTACGAGCAGTACTTC
abundance: many
j_gene: TRBJ2-7
v_gene: TRBV20-1
d_gene: -

CDR3aa: CASSQDQGLAVYNEQFF
CDR3nt: TGCGCCAGCAGCCAAGATCAGGGACTAGCGGTCTACAATGAGCAGTTCTTC
abundance: many
j_gene: TRBJ2-1
v_gene: TRBV4-3
d_gene: TRBD2

CDR3aa: CSVSTSGRAKYF
CDR3nt: TGCAGCGTTTCGACTAGCGGGAGAGCGAAGTACTTC
abundance: few
j_gene: TRBJ2-7
v_gene: TRBV29-1
d_gene: TRBD2

CDR3aa: CASSFGHRSYEQYF
CDR3nt: TGTGCCAGCAGCTTCGGACACCGCTCCTACGAGCAGTACTTC
abundance: -
j_gene: TRBJ2-7
v_gene: TRBV5-6
d_gene: -

CDR3aa: CSVRSGGSNQPQHF
CDR3nt: TGCAGCGTGCGCAGCGGGGGTAGCAATCAGCCCCAGCATTTT
abundance: -
j_gene: TRBJ1-5
v_gene: TRBV29-1
d_gene: -

CDR3aa: CASSKLKLGQDYTGELFF
CDR3nt: TGTGCCAGCAGCAAACTAAAATTGGGACAGGATTACACCGGGGAGCTGTTTTTT
abundance: -
j_gene: TRBJ2-2
v_gene: TRBV21-1
d_gene: -

CDR3aa: CASRDTGSYEQYF
CDR3nt: TGTGCCAGCAGGGACACAGGCTCCTACGAGCAGTACTTC
abundance: few
j_gene: TRBJ2-7
v_gene: TRBV6-2/TRBV6-3
d_gene: -

CDR3aa: CASSVEYGSGNTIYF
CDR3nt: TGTGCCAGCAGTGTGGAGTACGGCTCTGGAAACACCATATATTTT
abundance: -
j_gene: TRBJ1-3
v_gene: TRBV6-4
d_gene: -

CDR3aa: CASSSRASTEAFF
CDR3nt: TGTGCCAGCAGTTCCAGGGCCAGCACTGAAGCTTTCTTT
abundance: many
j_gene: TRBJ1-1
v_gene: TRBV12-3/TRBV12-4
d_gene: -

CDR3aa: CASSLEQTSGNTIYF
CDR3nt: TGCGCCAGCAGCTTGGAACAGACCTCTGGAAACACCATATATTTT
abundance: -
j_gene: TRBJ1-3
v_gene: TRBV5-1
d_gene: -

CDR3aa: CAIGSGDFTEAFF
CDR3nt: TGTGCCATCGGCTCCGGGGATTTCACCGAAGCTTTCTTT
abundance: -
j_gene: TRBJ1-1
v_gene: TRBV5-6
d_gene: -

CDR3aa: CSVETGGIPPYEQYF
CDR3nt: TGCAGCGTTGAAACAGGGGGCATCCCCCCCTACGAGCAGTACTTC
abundance: few
j_gene: TRBJ2-7
v_gene: TRBV29-1
d_gene: TRBD1

CDR3aa: CSAEEEEGLRTDTQYF
CDR3nt: TGCAGCGCAGAAGAGGAGGAGGGATTGAGAACAGATACGCAGTATTTT
abundance: few
j_gene: TRBJ2-3
v_gene: TRBV29-1
d_gene: -

CDR3aa: CASSLRRVNTEAFF
CDR3nt: TGTGCCAGCAGCTTAAGGCGAGTGAACACTGAAGCTTTCTTT
abundance: many
j_gene: TRBJ1-1
v_gene: TRBV11-2
d_gene: -

CDR3aa: CASSGLTRTGGYGYTF
CDR3nt: TGTGCCAGCAGTGGGCTCACTAGGACAGGGGGCTATGGCTACACCTTC
abundance: many
j_gene: TRBJ1-2
v_gene: TRBV6-1
d_gene: TRBD1

CDR3aa: CASRTSGTGNTEAFF
CDR3nt: TGTGCCAGCCGAACTTCCGGGACAGGGAACACTGAAGCTTTCTTT
abundance: -
j_gene: TRBJ1-1
v_gene: TRBV27
d_gene: TRBD1

CDR3aa: CASSQVVSGANVLTF
CDR3nt: TGTGCCAGCAGCCAAGTCGTTTCTGGGGCCAACGTCCTGACTTTC
abundance: few
j_gene: TRBJ2-6
v_gene: TRBV4-2
d_gene: -

CDR3aa: CASSYSGTMAQETQYF
CDR3nt: TGTGCCAGCAGTTACTCGGGGACGATGGCACAAGAGACCCAGTACTTC
abundance: -
j_gene: TRBJ2-5
v_gene: TRBV6-5
d_gene: -

CDR3aa: CASSLDGTPYNEQFF
CDR3nt: TGTGCCAGCAGCTTAGATGGAACACCATACAATGAGCAGTTCTTC
abundance: few
j_gene: TRBJ2-1
v_gene: TRBV11-3
d_gene: -

CDR3aa: CASSFMNTGELFF
CDR3nt: TGTGCCAGCAGTTTTATGAACACCGGGGAGCTGTTTTTT
abundance: many
j_gene: TRBJ2-2
v_gene: TRBV12-3/TRBV12-4
d_gene: -

CDR3aa: CASSLRQGSTGELFF
CDR3nt: TGCGCCAGCAGCCTGCGACAGGGTTCCACCGGGGAGCTGTTTTTT
abundance: many
j_gene: TRBJ2-2
v_gene: TRBV5-1
d_gene: TRBD1

CDR3aa: CASSQELLGETQYF
CDR3nt: TGTGCCAGCAGCCAAGAGTTGTTGGGGGAGACCCAGTACTTC
abundance: few
j_gene: TRBJ2-5
v_gene: TRBV4-2
d_gene: -

CDR3aa: CASSWDLAGALTDTDTQYF
CDR3nt: TGTGCCAGCAGCTGGGACTTAGCGGGGGCCCTCACCGACACAGATACGCAGTATTTT
abundance: few
j_gene: TRBJ2-3
v_gene: TRBV5-4
d_gene: TRBD2

CDR3aa: CASSLDNLDYTQYF
CDR3nt: TGTGCCAGCAGCTTAGATAACCTAGATTATACCCAGTACTTC
abundance: few
j_gene: TRBJ2-5
v_gene: TRBV11-3
d_gene: -

CDR3aa: CASSPWDNTGELFF
CDR3nt: TGCGCCAGCAGCCCTTGGGACAACACCGGGGAGCTGTTTTTT
abundance: few
j_gene: TRBJ2-2
v_gene: TRBV4-1
d_gene: -

CDR3aa: CASSPTSRRPTEAFF
CDR3nt: TGTGCCAGCAGCCCAACTAGCCGACGGCCCACTGAAGCTTTCTTT
abundance: few
j_gene: TRBJ1-1
v_gene: TRBV7-9
d_gene: -

CDR3aa: CASSLGPAYGYTF
CDR3nt: TGTGCCAGCAGCCTTGGACCGGCCTATGGCTACACCTTC
abundance: many
j_gene: TRBJ1-2
v_gene: TRBV7-2
d_gene: -

CDR3aa: CASSSGPDNEQFF
CDR3nt: TGTGCCAGCAGCTCCGGGCCAGACAATGAGCAGTTCTTC
abundance: -
j_gene: TRBJ2-1
v_gene: TRBV5-5
d_gene: -

CDR3aa: CASSSLGENTEAFF
CDR3nt: TGTGCCAGCAGCTCCCTCGGGGAGAACACTGAAGCTTTCTTT
abundance: few
j_gene: TRBJ1-1
v_gene: TRBV7-3
d_gene: -

CDR3aa: CASSLTGTGTEAFF
CDR3nt: TGTGCCAGCAGTTTGACAGGGACTGGCACTGAAGCTTTCTTT
abundance: few
j_gene: TRBJ1-1
v_gene: TRBV7-6
d_gene: TRBD1

CDR3aa: CASSLGGLGSGNTIYF
CDR3nt: TGTGCCAGCAGCTTGGGGGGACTTGGCTCTGGAAACACCATATATTTT
abundance: -
j_gene: TRBJ1-3
v_gene: TRBV7-6
d_gene: -

CDR3aa: CASSQVSSGELFF
CDR3nt: TGTGCCAGCAGCCAAGTCTCAAGCGGGGAGCTGTTTTTT
abundance: -
j_gene: TRBJ2-2
v_gene: TRBV3-1
d_gene: -

CDR3aa: CASSLTGMEAFF
CDR3nt: TGTGCCAGCAGTTTAACGGGGATGGAAGCTTTCTTT
abundance: many
j_gene: TRBJ1-1
v_gene: TRBV12-3/TRBV12-4
d_gene: -

CDR3aa: CASSQETGISPLHF
CDR3nt: TGTGCCAGCAGCCAGGAAACAGGGATCTCACCCCTCCACTTT
abundance: -
j_gene: TRBJ1-6
v_gene: TRBV14
d_gene: -

CDR3aa: CASSESLGATQPQHF
CDR3nt: TGTGCCAGCAGTGAATCACTGGGGGCGACTCAGCCCCAGCATTTT
abundance: -
j_gene: TRBJ1-5
v_gene: TRBV6-1
d_gene: -

CDR3aa: CASSLRDRNGPDTQYF
CDR3nt: TGTGCCAGTAGTCTGAGGGATCGCAACGGCCCAGATACGCAGTATTTT
abundance: -
j_gene: TRBJ2-3
v_gene: TRBV19
d_gene: -

CDR3aa: CASSPRPQGSGELFF
CDR3nt: TGCGCCAGCAGCCCCAGGCCCCAGGGCTCTGGGGAGCTGTTTTTT
abundance: -
j_gene: TRBJ2-2
v_gene: TRBV5-1
d_gene: -

CDR3aa: CASSVVGTSGKTGELFF
CDR3nt: TGTGCCAGCAGTGTAGTTGGGACTAGCGGGAAGACCGGGGAGCTGTTTTTT
abundance: -
j_gene: TRBJ2-2
v_gene: TRBV25-1
d_gene: TRBD2

CDR3aa: CSAGQPNTEAFF
CDR3nt: TGCAGTGCCGGACAGCCGAACACTGAAGCTTTCTTT
abundance: -
j_gene: TRBJ1-1
v_gene: TRBV20-1
d_gene: -

CDR3aa: CASSSPLHYTDTQYF
CDR3nt: TGTGCCAGCAGCTCCCCATTACATTACACAGATACGCAGTATTTT
abundance: few
j_gene: TRBJ2-3
v_gene: TRBV7-8
d_gene: -

CDR3aa: CASMKEKAFSTDTQYF
CDR3nt: TGTGCCAGCATGAAAGAGAAAGCATTCAGCACAGATACGCAGTATTTT
abundance: many
j_gene: TRBJ2-3
v_gene: TRBV6-1
d_gene: -

CDR3aa: CASSLTRQGANNEQFF
CDR3nt: TGTGCCAGCAGCTTAACTAGACAGGGGGCTAACAATGAGCAGTTCTTC
abundance: many
j_gene: TRBJ2-1
v_gene: TRBV7-6
d_gene: TRBD1

CDR3aa: CATSRDSTYTGELFF
CDR3nt: TGTGCCACCAGCAGAGACAGCACCTACACCGGGGAGCTGTTTTTT
abundance: few
j_gene: TRBJ2-2
v_gene: TRBV15
d_gene: -

CDR3aa: CASSSWGVSTDTQYF
CDR3nt: TGTGCCAGCAGCTCTTGGGGTGTCAGCACAGATACGCAGTATTTT
abundance: many
j_gene: TRBJ2-3
v_gene: TRBV5-5
d_gene: -

CDR3aa: CASSLEAEPEKLFF
CDR3nt: TGCGCCAGCAGCTTGGAGGCGGAACCCGAAAAACTGTTTTTT
abundance: few
j_gene: TRBJ1-4
v_gene: TRBV5-1
d_gene: -

CDR3aa: CASSFSSVSLYEQYF
CDR3nt: TGTGCCAGCAGTTTCTCTAGCGTGTCGTTATACGAGCAGTACTTC
abundance: few
j_gene: TRBJ2-7
v_gene: TRBV27
d_gene: -

CDR3aa: CASTPGQGSEAFF
CDR3nt: TGCGCCAGCACCCCGGGACAGGGATCCGAAGCTTTCTTT
abundance: few
j_gene: TRBJ1-1
v_gene: TRBV5-1
d_gene: TRBD1

CDR3aa: CASRRGTWGRDTQYF
CDR3nt: TGTGCCAGCAGAAGAGGGACTTGGGGTAGGGATACGCAGTATTTT
abundance: few
j_gene: TRBJ2-3
v_gene: TRBV7-9
d_gene: -